One T cell receptor (beta chain) is described in this entry. This clone was seen once. The specificity of this receptor is unknown. No qualities accompany the bases; no much larger clone lies one base away. The collaborating institutions used their own protocols to collect whole blood in K2EDTA tubes. Collaborator samples were shipped for TCRbeta analysis as frozen whole blood, isolated PBMCs, or DNA extracted from either sample type. Measured from the cysteine to the phenylalanine, the CDR3 is 13 residues long. The retained sequence is limited to the CDR3, 39 bases, with the frame set at the first base. Deletion took 6 bases off V and 4 bases off J, with a span of 12 bases between the germline ends. This sample was included in a study of blood T cell repertoires in COVID-19 (TCRdb year 2020). About the full investigation: Samples from collaborators originated in the United States, Italy and Spain and spanned both the acute and convalescent phases of COVID-19. The material from the prospective study consisted of cDNA or gDNA derived from T cells, B-cell-depleted T cells, or PBMCs. Deeply sampled blood TCRbeta repertoires from subjects exposed to, actively infected with, or recovered from COVID-19 were included in the dataset. A freely available public database, intended as a resource for researchers studying the immune response to SARS-CoV-2, is where the repertoires were released. Samples came from the ongoing ImmuneRACE study (first 160 participants) plus 1,254 subjects from 6 global collaborators. The sample metadata nearly always contained a de-identified subject ID, COVID-19 status, age in years and sex. Where available, HLA class I and class II types were obtained from metadata supplied by the sample provider rather than from assay-based typing. Points the paper makes about the study in general: How much clinical and demographic metadata was included differed by source and by participant, and the metadata was provided uncurated.

TCRbeta CDR3 regions were amplified from genomic DNA using the immunoSEQ Assay, a bias-controlled multiplex PCR. Per the authors' processing: Within the assay, amplification of reference gene primers was used to estimate how many nucleated cells each sample contained. To quantify the absolute abundance of each unique TCRbeta CDR3 rearrangement, sequence reads were collapsed and filtered. For each sample, productive Simpson clonality was calculated as the square root of Simpson's diversity index over productive rearrangements. In its TCRdb copy, this immuneACCESS table keeps in-frame sequences only and misses some clones. Where compared with another copy, unresolved V genes explain less than half of these, and the others have no known cause. The V and J calls and the clone size are those of that table, but D and trimming were determined from the DNA. The sample table shows about 100,000 clones, and approximately 92% are seen once. The top ten clones comprise around 5.7% of the sample.

This chain joins TRBV12-3 or TRBV12-4 to TRBJ1-1; TRBD1 is perhaps the D gene, given 6 matching bases. The sequence was collected from a man aged 70-80 years with acute or convalescent COVID-19. Sequenced sample: peripheral blood. The CDR3 region has the sequence CASRQGRITEAFF. The sequenced DNA is TGTGCCAGCAGACAGGGCCGGATCACTGAAGCTTTCTTT.